Listed below are T cell receptor beta chains from one sample, sequenced in a study of metastatic and nonmetastatic thyroid tumors. TCRdb recomputed clones from the PCR reads via MiXCR. The sample consists of 22,000 or so clones, about 22% of them appearing once. The sequencing input was tumor tissue. These receptor sequences come from a female donor with papillary thyroid cancer or a benign thyroid nodule (not recorded which). Some clones in this sample may be carry-over from other donors' samples. CDR3s include the opening cysteine and the closing phenylalanine or tryptophan.

>TRBV5-4
CASSLGQGGANEQFF
>TRBV6-5
CASSYSGGNYGYTF
>TRBV28
CASIRGGQVLTEAFF
>TRBV11-1
CASSLALSDTQYF
>TRBV20-1
CSAGTSGNTYEQYF
>TRBV7-9
CASSSPGQGNEKLFF
>TRBV12-3/TRBV12-4
CASGTNYGYTF
>TRBV28
CASRLYRWDYSNQPQHF
>TRBV7-2
CASSFLKGVNTEAFF
>TRBV28
CASSRLQQDTQYF
>TRBV4-3
CASSQHHRPSGGEQFF
>TRBV6-1
CASTRTVSGNTIYF
>TRBV7-2
CASSFASVNTGELFF
>TRBV6-1
CASSEGLGLVGSGDTQYF
>TRBV3-1
CASSHLDREQYF
>TRBV5-1
CASSREGGTDTQYF
>TRBV27
CASSLSPGGTEAFF
>TRBV19
CASRAGRSGANVLTF
>TRBV20-1
CSASLHFLINYGYTF
>TRBV7-2
CASSLAVGAGLSYEQYF
>TRBV18
CASSPQPGFGYTF
>TRBV20-1
CSARDVRINSPLHF
>TRBV28
CASSLGFWGEQFF
>TRBV7-3
CASSFDREATEAFF
>TRBV19
CASSTLPGLGHSDTQYF
>TRBV20-1
CSARDKRDLDNSPLHF
>TRBV11-2
CASTPVNALEAFF
>TRBV11-2
CASSTSGQGIEQYF
>TRBV20-1
CSARDSSGRTFYEQYF
>TRBV12-3/TRBV12-4
CASTPSGGFGEQYF
>TRBV6-1
CASSAGVTYEQYF
>TRBV5-4
CASSSGVRVYSYERYF
>TRBV11-2
CASSRTAGLAGVGLFF
>TRBV4-3
CASSQAKGVNHGYTF
>TRBV5-1
CASGIGQNTEAFF
>TRBV19
CASSMRAAGYTF
>TRBV27
CASSLRGRVVHEQYF
>TRBV18
CASSPGQMAGETQYF
>TRBV5-5
CASSRGLGLNQPQHF
>TRBV6-2/TRBV6-3
CASSYTGRIAGDEQFF
>TRBV6-2/TRBV6-3
CASSRSIQETQYF